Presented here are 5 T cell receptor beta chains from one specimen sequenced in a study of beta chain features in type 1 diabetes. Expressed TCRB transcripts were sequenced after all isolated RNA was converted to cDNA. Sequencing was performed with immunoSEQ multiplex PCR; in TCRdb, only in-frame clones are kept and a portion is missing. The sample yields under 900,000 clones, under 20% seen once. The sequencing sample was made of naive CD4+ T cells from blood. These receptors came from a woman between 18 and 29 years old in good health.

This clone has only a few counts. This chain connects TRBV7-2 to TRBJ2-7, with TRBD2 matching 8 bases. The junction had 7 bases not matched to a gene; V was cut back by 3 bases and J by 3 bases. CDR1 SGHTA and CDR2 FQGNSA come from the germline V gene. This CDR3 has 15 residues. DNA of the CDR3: TGTGCCAGCAGCTTCACTAGCGGTAGAATCTACGAGCAGTACTTC. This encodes CASSFTSGRIYEQYF.

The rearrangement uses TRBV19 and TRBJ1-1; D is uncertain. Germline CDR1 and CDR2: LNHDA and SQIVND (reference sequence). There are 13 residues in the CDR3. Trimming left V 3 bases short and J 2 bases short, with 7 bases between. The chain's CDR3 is CASSMTLNTEAFF. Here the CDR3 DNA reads TGTGCCAGTAGTATGACATTAAACACTGAAGCTTTCTTT.

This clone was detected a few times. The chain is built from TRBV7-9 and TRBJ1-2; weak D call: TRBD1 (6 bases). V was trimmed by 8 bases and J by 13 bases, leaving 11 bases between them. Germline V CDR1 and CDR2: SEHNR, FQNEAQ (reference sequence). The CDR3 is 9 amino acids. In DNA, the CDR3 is TGTGCCAGCGGGGGGCCCCCCACCTTC. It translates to CASGGPPTF.

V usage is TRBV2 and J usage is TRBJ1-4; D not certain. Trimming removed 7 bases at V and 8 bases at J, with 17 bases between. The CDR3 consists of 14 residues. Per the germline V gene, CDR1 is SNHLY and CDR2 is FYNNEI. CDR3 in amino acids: CASNAAPGGEKLFF. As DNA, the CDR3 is TGTGCCAGCAATGCGGCGCCAGGTGGGGAAAAACTGTTTTTT. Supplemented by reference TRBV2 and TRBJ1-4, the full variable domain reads EPEVTQTPSHQVTQMGQEVILRCVPISNHLYFYWYRQILGQKVEFLVSFYNNEISEKSEIFDDQFSVERPDGSNFTLKIRSTKLEDSAMYFCASNAAPGGEKLFFGSGTQLSVL.

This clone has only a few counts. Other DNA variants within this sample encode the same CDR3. CDR3 sequence reads: CASSLGHTDTQYF. The CDR3, as DNA: TGTGCCAGCAGCTTGGGCCACACAGATACGCAGTATTTT. The chain combines TRBV7-3 with TRBJ2-3; D is undetermined. V lost 3 bases and J lost 2, with 6 bases in between. The germline V gene encodes CDR1 SGHTA and CDR2 FQGTGA. This CDR3 region has 13 residues.